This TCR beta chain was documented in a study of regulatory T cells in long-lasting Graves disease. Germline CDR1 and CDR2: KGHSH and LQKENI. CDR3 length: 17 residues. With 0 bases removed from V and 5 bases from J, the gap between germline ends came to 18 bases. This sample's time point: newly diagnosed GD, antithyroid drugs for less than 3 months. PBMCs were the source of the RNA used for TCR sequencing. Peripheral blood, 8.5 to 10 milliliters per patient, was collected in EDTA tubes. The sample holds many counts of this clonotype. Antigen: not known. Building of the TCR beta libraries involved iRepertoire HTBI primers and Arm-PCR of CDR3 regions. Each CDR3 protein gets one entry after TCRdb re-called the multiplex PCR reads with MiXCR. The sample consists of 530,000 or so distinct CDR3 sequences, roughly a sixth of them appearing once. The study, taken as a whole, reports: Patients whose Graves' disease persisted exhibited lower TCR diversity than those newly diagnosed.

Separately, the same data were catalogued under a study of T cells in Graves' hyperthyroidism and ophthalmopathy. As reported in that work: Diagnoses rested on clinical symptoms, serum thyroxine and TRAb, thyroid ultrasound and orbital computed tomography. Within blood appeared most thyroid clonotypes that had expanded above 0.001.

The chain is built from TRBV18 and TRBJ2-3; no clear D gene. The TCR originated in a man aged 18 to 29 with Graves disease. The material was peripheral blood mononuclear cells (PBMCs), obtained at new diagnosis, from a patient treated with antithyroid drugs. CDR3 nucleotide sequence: TGTGCCAGCTCACCACCGCGATCAGGCCCGAGAGGAGATACGCAGTATTTT. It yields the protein CASSPPRSGPRGDTQYF.